A selection of T cell receptor beta chains follows, all from one sample in a study of Graves' ophthalmopathy and Graves' hyperthyroidism. TCRdb re-analysed the multiplex PCR reads in MiXCR, keeping a single row per CDR3 protein. The data show some 250,000 distinct CDR3 sequences, with around 50% seen just once and 40% to 55% held by the top ten. Material: peripheral blood. These receptor sequences come from an adult man with Graves' ophthalmopathy. Each CDR3 is given with its conserved first and last residue. Fields, in order: V gene, D gene, clone size, J gene, CDR3 protein, CDR3 DNA. D genes are given only for firm matches. Clone size is given for some rows only: seen once, a few or many times, or a class if the clone is expanded.

v_gene: TRBV20-1
d_gene: TRBD2
abundance: NA
j_gene: TRBJ2-2
CDR3aa: CSVQREWAGELFF
CDR3nt: TGCAGTGTTCAGCGGGAGTGGGCCGGGGAGCTGTTTTTT

v_gene: TRBV15
d_gene: TRBD2
abundance: NA
j_gene: TRBJ2-7
CDR3aa: CATSRVRVGGAYEQYF
CDR3nt: TGTGCCACCAGCAGAGTGCGTGTCGGGGGGGCCTACGAGCAGTACTTC

v_gene: TRBV11-2
d_gene: TRBD1
abundance: NA
j_gene: TRBJ1-1
CDR3aa: CASSFLTGDTEAFF
CDR3nt: TGTGCCAGCAGCTTTCTCACAGGGGACACTGAAGCTTTCTTT

v_gene: TRBV28
d_gene: NA
abundance: NA
j_gene: TRBJ1-2
CDR3aa: CASSLREYGYTF
CDR3nt: TGTGCCAGCAGTTTAAGGGAATATGGCTACACCTTC

v_gene: TRBV2
d_gene: NA
abundance: NA
j_gene: TRBJ1-2
CDR3aa: CASSLSGADGYTF
CDR3nt: TGTGCCAGCAGTTTATCGGGGGCGGATGGCTACACCTTC

v_gene: TRBV2
d_gene: NA
abundance: NA
j_gene: TRBJ1-2
CDR3aa: CASREGGLVFIGYTF
CDR3nt: TGTGCCAGCAGAGAAGGTGGCTTGGTATTTATTGGCTACACCTTC

v_gene: TRBV20-1
d_gene: NA
abundance: NA
j_gene: TRBJ2-2
CDR3aa: CSARRLTNDPGELFF
CDR3nt: TGCAGTGCTAGAAGACTGACGAACGACCCCGGGGAGCTGTTTTTT

v_gene: TRBV10-1
d_gene: NA
abundance: NA
j_gene: TRBJ2-5
CDR3aa: CASSEEWGPSFVETQYF
CDR3nt: TGCGCCAGCAGTGAGGAATGGGGGCCTAGTTTCGTTGAGACCCAGTACTTC

v_gene: TRBV6-5
d_gene: NA
abundance: NA
j_gene: TRBJ1-3
CDR3aa: CASSYSTAGTIYF
CDR3nt: TGTGCCAGCAGTTACTCGACAGCGGGCACCATATATTTT

v_gene: TRBV7-9
d_gene: TRBD2
abundance: NA
j_gene: TRBJ2-5
CDR3aa: CASSTGVREAQYF
CDR3nt: TGTGCCAGCAGCACCGGGGTCCGGGAGGCCCAGTACTTC

v_gene: TRBV12-3/TRBV12-4
d_gene: TRBD1
abundance: NA
j_gene: TRBJ2-7
CDR3aa: CASSFGTGRLDEQYF
CDR3nt: TGTGCCAGCAGTTTCGGGACAGGGAGGTTGGACGAGCAGTACTTC

v_gene: TRBV7-3
d_gene: TRBD1
abundance: NA
j_gene: TRBJ1-4
CDR3aa: CASSFGQGGANEKLFF
CDR3nt: TGTGCCAGCAGCTTCGGACAGGGCGGTGCTAATGAAAAACTGTTTTTT

v_gene: TRBV20-1
d_gene: TRBD1
abundance: once
j_gene: TRBJ2-7
CDR3aa: CSAKTGTVIYEQYF
CDR3nt: TGCAGTGCTAAGACCGGGACAGTGATCTACGAGCAGTACTTC

v_gene: TRBV20-1
d_gene: TRBD2
abundance: few
j_gene: TRBJ2-7
CDR3aa: CSAISGVLTYEQYF
CDR3nt: TGCAGTGCTATTAGCGGGGTCCTGACCTACGAGCAGTACTTC

v_gene: TRBV5-1
d_gene: NA
abundance: NA
j_gene: TRBJ1-1
CDR3aa: CASSPDTQTEAFF
CDR3nt: TGCGCCAGCAGCCCGGACACTCAGACTGAAGCTTTCTTT

v_gene: TRBV19
d_gene: TRBD1
abundance: NA
j_gene: TRBJ1-1
CDR3aa: CASYSGTGAEAFF
CDR3nt: TGTGCCAGTTATTCCGGGACAGGGGCAGAAGCTTTCTTT

v_gene: TRBV7-8
d_gene: TRBD1
abundance: few
j_gene: TRBJ1-6
CDR3aa: CASSYGTADNSPLHF
CDR3nt: TGTGCCAGCAGCTACGGGACAGCCGATAATTCACCCCTCCACTTT

v_gene: TRBV6-1
d_gene: NA
abundance: NA
j_gene: TRBJ2-2
CDR3aa: CASSPVEGGELFF
CDR3nt: TGTGCCAGCAGCCCCGTGGAGGGCGGGGAGCTGTTTTTT

v_gene: TRBV19
d_gene: TRBD1
abundance: NA
j_gene: TRBJ2-6
CDR3aa: CASRTGGSGANVLTF
CDR3nt: TGTGCCAGTAGGACAGGGGGCTCTGGGGCCAACGTCCTGACTTTC

v_gene: TRBV7-2
d_gene: NA
abundance: few
j_gene: TRBJ1-5
CDR3aa: CASSFEGLGQPQHF
CDR3nt: TGTGCCAGCAGCTTTGAAGGGTTGGGCCAGCCCCAGCATTTT

v_gene: TRBV5-8
d_gene: NA
abundance: NA
j_gene: TRBJ1-4
CDR3aa: CASSLGAGHQNEKLFF
CDR3nt: TGTGCCAGCAGCCTCGGAGCGGGACACCAAAATGAAAAACTGTTTTTT

v_gene: TRBV7-8
d_gene: TRBD1
abundance: once
j_gene: TRBJ2-2
CDR3aa: CASTRTGGTGELFF
CDR3nt: TGTGCCAGCACCCGGACAGGGGGAACCGGGGAGCTGTTTTTT

v_gene: TRBV29-1
d_gene: TRBD1
abundance: NA
j_gene: TRBJ2-1
CDR3aa: CSVQDRGQFF
CDR3nt: TGCAGCGTTCAGGACAGGGGGCAGTTCTTC

v_gene: TRBV2
d_gene: NA
abundance: few
j_gene: TRBJ1-2
CDR3aa: CASSGKNYGYTF
CDR3nt: TGTGCCAGTTCGGGGAAGAACTATGGCTACACCTTC

v_gene: TRBV19
d_gene: NA
abundance: few
j_gene: TRBJ1-1
CDR3aa: CASSIQGMNTEAFF
CDR3nt: TGTGCCAGTAGTATTCAGGGAATGAACACTGAAGCTTTCTTT

v_gene: TRBV7-9
d_gene: NA
abundance: few
j_gene: TRBJ1-2
CDR3aa: CASRQGRLNPTF
CDR3nt: TGTGCCAGCAGACAAGGACGGCTGAATCCCACCTTC

v_gene: TRBV6-1
d_gene: NA
abundance: NA
j_gene: TRBJ2-2
CDR3aa: CASRGWAATGELFF
CDR3nt: TGTGCCAGCCGGGGGTGGGCTGCCACCGGGGAGCTGTTTTTT

v_gene: TRBV5-1
d_gene: NA
abundance: NA
j_gene: TRBJ1-6
CDR3aa: CASSFGRSSYNSPLHF
CDR3nt: TGCGCCAGCAGCTTCGGCAGGAGCTCTTATAATTCACCCCTCCACTTT

v_gene: TRBV20-1
d_gene: NA
abundance: few
j_gene: TRBJ2-7
CDR3aa: CSARYQIAEVGDEQYF
CDR3nt: TGCAGTGCTCGATATCAGATAGCGGAGGTGGGTGACGAGCAGTACTTC

v_gene: TRBV7-9
d_gene: TRBD2
abundance: once
j_gene: TRBJ2-7
CDR3aa: CASSLAGGTRTYEQHF
CDR3nt: TGTGCCAGCAGCTTAGCCGGGGGGACTAGGACCTACGAGCAGCACTTC

v_gene: TRBV20-1
d_gene: NA
abundance: NA
j_gene: TRBJ2-1
CDR3aa: CSARDGKGPVEQFF
CDR3nt: TGCAGTGCCAGGGATGGTAAGGGCCCCGTTGAGCAGTTCTTC

v_gene: TRBV7-9
d_gene: TRBD2
abundance: NA
j_gene: TRBJ2-2
CDR3aa: CANSPWTSGTLGELFF
CDR3nt: TGTGCCAACAGCCCCTGGACTAGCGGGACCCTCGGGGAGCTGTTTTTT

v_gene: TRBV6-6
d_gene: NA
abundance: NA
j_gene: TRBJ1-1
CDR3aa: CASSSPGARNTEAFF
CDR3nt: TGTGCCAGCAGTTCGCCCGGGGCACGGAACACTGAAGCTTTCTTT

v_gene: TRBV2
d_gene: NA
abundance: few
j_gene: TRBJ1-5
CDR3aa: CASSVGGGNQPQHF
CDR3nt: TGTGCCAGCAGTGTGGGGGGGGGCAATCAGCCCCAGCATTTT

v_gene: TRBV7-6
d_gene: NA
abundance: NA
j_gene: TRBJ1-1
CDR3aa: CASSLADRYTEAFF
CDR3nt: TGTGCCAGCAGCTTAGCAGACAGGTACACTGAAGCTTTCTTT

v_gene: TRBV12-3/TRBV12-4
d_gene: NA
abundance: once
j_gene: TRBJ2-7
CDR3aa: CASSLYEGRGEQYF
CDR3nt: TGTGCCAGCAGTTTATATGAGGGCAGGGGCGAGCAGTACTTC

v_gene: TRBV7-9
d_gene: NA
abundance: NA
j_gene: TRBJ1-5
CDR3aa: CASSLRGALRNQPQHF
CDR3nt: TGTGCCAGCAGCTTGCGGGGGGCCTTAAGGAATCAGCCCCAGCATTTT

v_gene: TRBV6-2/TRBV6-3
d_gene: NA
abundance: few
j_gene: TRBJ1-1
CDR3aa: CASSSPEGAFF
CDR3nt: TGTGCCAGCAGTTCCCCAGAGGGGGCTTTCTTT

v_gene: TRBV2
d_gene: NA
abundance: few
j_gene: TRBJ2-7
CDR3aa: CASSSGLGIHEQYF
CDR3nt: TGTGCCAGCAGCTCGGGCCTGGGGATCCACGAGCAGTACTTC

v_gene: TRBV12-3/TRBV12-4
d_gene: TRBD1
abundance: NA
j_gene: TRBJ1-5
CDR3aa: CASSYGSRGQDQPQHF
CDR3nt: TGTGCCAGCAGTTATGGAAGCAGGGGGCAAGATCAGCCCCAGCATTTT

v_gene: TRBV9
d_gene: TRBD1
abundance: NA
j_gene: TRBJ2-7
CDR3aa: CASSAGTVRPYEQYF
CDR3nt: TGTGCCAGCAGCGCCGGGACAGTTCGTCCCTACGAGCAGTACTTC

v_gene: TRBV18
d_gene: TRBD1
abundance: NA
j_gene: TRBJ1-6
CDR3aa: CASSPGTGLFPLHF
CDR3nt: TGTGCCAGCTCACCAGGGACAGGGCTGTTTCCCCTCCACTTT

v_gene: TRBV12-3/TRBV12-4
d_gene: NA
abundance: many
j_gene: TRBJ1-6
CDR3aa: CASSLGSSPLHF
CDR3nt: TGTGCCAGCAGCTTGGGAAGTTCACCCCTCCACTTT

v_gene: TRBV6-2/TRBV6-3
d_gene: NA
abundance: NA
j_gene: TRBJ2-5
CDR3aa: CASSKGTAEETQYF
CDR3nt: TGTGCCAGCAGCAAGGGGACGGCGGAAGAGACCCAGTACTTC

v_gene: TRBV10-3
d_gene: NA
abundance: NA
j_gene: TRBJ2-7
CDR3aa: CASSRDLTRRDEQYF
CDR3nt: TGTGCCAGCAGTCGGGACTTAACTCGGCGCGACGAGCAGTACTTC

v_gene: TRBV19
d_gene: NA
abundance: NA
j_gene: TRBJ1-5
CDR3aa: CATQWSNQPQHF
CDR3nt: TGTGCCACCCAGTGGAGCAATCAGCCCCAGCATTTT

v_gene: TRBV29-1
d_gene: NA
abundance: NA
j_gene: TRBJ2-6
CDR3aa: CSVQRGANVLTF
CDR3nt: TGCAGCGTTCAGAGGGGGGCCAACGTCCTGACTTTC

v_gene: TRBV2
d_gene: NA
abundance: few
j_gene: TRBJ2-7
CDR3aa: CASTRLAEGSNEQYF
CDR3nt: TGTGCCAGCACTCGTTTGGCGGAGGGTAGCAACGAGCAGTACTTC

v_gene: TRBV2
d_gene: TRBD1
abundance: NA
j_gene: TRBJ1-6
CDR3aa: CASGQGGRSDSPLHF
CDR3nt: TGTGCCAGCGGACAGGGGGGCAGATCGGATTCACCCCTCCACTTT